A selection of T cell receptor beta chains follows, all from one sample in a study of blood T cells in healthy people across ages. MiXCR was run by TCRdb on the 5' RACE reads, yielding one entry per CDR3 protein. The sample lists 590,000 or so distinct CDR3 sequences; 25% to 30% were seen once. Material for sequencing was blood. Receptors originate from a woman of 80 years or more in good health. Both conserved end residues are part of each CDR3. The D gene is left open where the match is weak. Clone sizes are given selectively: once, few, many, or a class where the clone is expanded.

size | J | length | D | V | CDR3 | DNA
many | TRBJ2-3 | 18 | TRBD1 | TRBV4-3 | CASSSTMAQGAGTDTQYF | TGCGCCAGCAGCTCGACCATGGCCCAGGGGGCAGGCACAGATACGCAGTATTTT
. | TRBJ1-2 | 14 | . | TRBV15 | CATSRDRAVYGYTF | TGTGCCACCAGCAGAGATAGGGCCGTCTATGGCTACACCTTC
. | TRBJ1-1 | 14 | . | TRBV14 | CASSQRSRSTEAFF | TGTGCCAGCAGCCAAAGGAGTCGGAGCACTGAAGCTTTCTTT
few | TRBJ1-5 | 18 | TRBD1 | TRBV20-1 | CSARGGGLNRGSNQPQHF | TGCAGTGCTAGAGGAGGGGGTCTTAACAGGGGCAGCAATCAGCCCCAGCATTTT
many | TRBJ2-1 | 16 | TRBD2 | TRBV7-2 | CASSLKAGGYYNEQFF | TGTGCCAGCAGCCTAAAAGCGGGGGGGTATTACAATGAGCAGTTCTTC
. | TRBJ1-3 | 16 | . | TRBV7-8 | CASSSRTVGSGNTIYF | TGTGCCAGCAGCTCCCGGACAGTTGGCTCTGGAAACACCATATATTTT
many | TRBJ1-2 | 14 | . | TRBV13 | CANSRGGIGNGYTF | TGTGCCAACTCCAGGGGAGGGATTGGAAATGGCTACACCTTC
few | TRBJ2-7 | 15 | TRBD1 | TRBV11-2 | CASSLPGQGKSEQYF | TGTGCCAGCAGCTTACCGGGACAGGGGAAATCCGAGCAGTACTTC
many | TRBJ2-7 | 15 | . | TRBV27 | CASSARKSTSYEQYF | TGTGCCAGCAGCGCAAGGAAAAGCACCTCCTACGAGCAGTACTTC
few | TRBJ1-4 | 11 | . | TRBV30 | CAWTNGYTPFF | TGTGCCTGGACTAATGGTTACACGCCGTTTTTT
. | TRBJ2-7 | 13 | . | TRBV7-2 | CASSPIGNYEQYF | TGTGCCAGCAGCCCCATAGGGAACTACGAGCAGTACTTC
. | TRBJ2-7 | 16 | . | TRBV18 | CASSTSPLGATNEQYF | TGTGCCAGCTCAACAAGCCCTCTAGGGGCAACCAACGAGCAGTACTTC
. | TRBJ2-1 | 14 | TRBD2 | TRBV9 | CASSLAAFSNEQFF | TGTGCCAGCAGCCTAGCGGCTTTTAGCAATGAGCAGTTCTTC
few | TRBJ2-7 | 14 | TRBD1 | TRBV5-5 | CASRTGQGSHEQYF | TGTGCCAGCAGAACGGGACAGGGGTCGCACGAGCAGTACTTC
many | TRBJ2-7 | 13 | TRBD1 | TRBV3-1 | CASTGQGANEQYF | TGTGCCAGCACTGGACAGGGGGCGAACGAGCAGTACTTC
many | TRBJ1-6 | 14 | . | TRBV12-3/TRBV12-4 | CASSLEFGNSPLHF | TGTGCCAGCAGTTTAGAATTTGGTAATTCACCCCTCCACTTT
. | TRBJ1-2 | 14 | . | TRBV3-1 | CASSQVEGLRGCTF | TGTGCCAGCAGCCAAGTAGAGGGCTTGAGAGGCTGCACCTTC
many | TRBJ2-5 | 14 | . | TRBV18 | CASSPNSGQRSQYF | TGTGCCAGCTCACCAAACAGCGGCCAAAGGTCCCAGTACTTC
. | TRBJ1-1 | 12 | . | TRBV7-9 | CASSDSRGPAFF | TGTGCCAGCAGCGATTCCCGGGGCCCGGCTTTCTTT
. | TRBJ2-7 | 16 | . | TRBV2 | CASSDLDPVSYNEQYF | TGTGCCAGTAGTGACCTCGATCCGGTCTCCTACAATGAGCAGTACTTC
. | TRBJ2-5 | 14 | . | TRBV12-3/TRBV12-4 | CASSSDPSEVAQYF | TGTGCCAGCAGTTCGGATCCAAGCGAGGTGGCCCAGTACTTC
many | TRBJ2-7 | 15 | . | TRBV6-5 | CASSYSPARAHEQYF | TGTGCCAGCAGTTACTCACCGGCCAGGGCCCACGAGCAGTACTTC
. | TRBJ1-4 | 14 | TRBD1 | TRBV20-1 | CSASPGQGREKRFF | TGCAGTGCTAGTCCGGGACAGGGAAGGGAAAAACGGTTTTTT
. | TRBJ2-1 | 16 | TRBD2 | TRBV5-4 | CASSSASGGTYNEQFF | TGTGCCAGCAGCTCCGCTAGCGGGGGAACCTACAATGAGCAGTTCTTC
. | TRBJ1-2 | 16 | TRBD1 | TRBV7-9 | CASSSPPGQGGHGYTF | TGTGCCAGCAGCTCGCCTCCGGGACAGGGAGGCCATGGCTACACCTTC
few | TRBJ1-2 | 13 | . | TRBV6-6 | CASASGPGYGYTF | TGTGCCAGCGCTTCAGGGCCGGGCTATGGCTACACCTTC
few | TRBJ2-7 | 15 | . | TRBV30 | CAWSVIREGSGEQYF | TGTGCCTGGAGTGTAATTCGTGAGGGCTCCGGCGAGCAGTACTTC
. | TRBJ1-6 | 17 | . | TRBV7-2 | CASSSSHGGVYNSPLHF | TGTGCCAGCAGCTCCTCGCACGGGGGTGTATATAATTCACCCCTCCACTTT
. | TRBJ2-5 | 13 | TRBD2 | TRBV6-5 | CASSLGGVETLYF | TGTGCCAGCAGTTTGGGGGGGGTCGAGACCCTGTACTTC
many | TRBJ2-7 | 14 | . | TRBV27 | CASSSRDGTYEQYF | TGTGCCAGCAGCTCCCGGGACGGAACCTACGAGCAGTACTTC
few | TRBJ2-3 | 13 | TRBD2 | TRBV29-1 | CSTGTSGADTQYF | TGCAGCACTGGGACTAGCGGGGCAGATACGCAGTATTTT
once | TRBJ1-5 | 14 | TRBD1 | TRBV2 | CASTPTGPNQPQHF | TGTGCCAGCACTCCGACAGGGCCCAATCAGCCCCAGCATTTT
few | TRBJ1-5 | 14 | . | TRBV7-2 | CASSLDSREQPQHF | TGTGCCAGCAGCTTAGATAGCAGGGAACAGCCCCAGCATTTT
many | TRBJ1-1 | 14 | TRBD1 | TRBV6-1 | CASSTGGGNTEAFF | TGTGCCAGTTCGACAGGGGGAGGGAACACTGAAGCTTTCTTT
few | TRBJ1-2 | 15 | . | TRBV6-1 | CASSELVGLDYGYTF | TGTGCCAGCAGTGAATTAGTGGGGCTCGACTATGGCTACACCTTC
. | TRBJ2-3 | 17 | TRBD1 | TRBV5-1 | CASSLGSGTGLTDTQYF | TGCGCCAGCAGCTTGGGGTCCGGGACAGGGTTAACAGATACGCAGTATTTT
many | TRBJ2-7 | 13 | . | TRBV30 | CASKGRSSYEQYF | TGTGCCTCTAAGGGCAGGAGCTCCTACGAGCAGTACTTC